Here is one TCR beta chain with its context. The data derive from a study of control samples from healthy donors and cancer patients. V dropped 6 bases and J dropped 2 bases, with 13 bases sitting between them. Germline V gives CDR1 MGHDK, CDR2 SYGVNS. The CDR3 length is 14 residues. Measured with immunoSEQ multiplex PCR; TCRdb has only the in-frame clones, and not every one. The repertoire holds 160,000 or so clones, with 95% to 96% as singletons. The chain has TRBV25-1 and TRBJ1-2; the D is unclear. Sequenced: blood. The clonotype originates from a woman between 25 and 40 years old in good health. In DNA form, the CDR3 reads TGTGCCAGCAGCACGCAGGCGGGGAACTATGGCTACACCTTC. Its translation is CASSTQAGNYGYTF.